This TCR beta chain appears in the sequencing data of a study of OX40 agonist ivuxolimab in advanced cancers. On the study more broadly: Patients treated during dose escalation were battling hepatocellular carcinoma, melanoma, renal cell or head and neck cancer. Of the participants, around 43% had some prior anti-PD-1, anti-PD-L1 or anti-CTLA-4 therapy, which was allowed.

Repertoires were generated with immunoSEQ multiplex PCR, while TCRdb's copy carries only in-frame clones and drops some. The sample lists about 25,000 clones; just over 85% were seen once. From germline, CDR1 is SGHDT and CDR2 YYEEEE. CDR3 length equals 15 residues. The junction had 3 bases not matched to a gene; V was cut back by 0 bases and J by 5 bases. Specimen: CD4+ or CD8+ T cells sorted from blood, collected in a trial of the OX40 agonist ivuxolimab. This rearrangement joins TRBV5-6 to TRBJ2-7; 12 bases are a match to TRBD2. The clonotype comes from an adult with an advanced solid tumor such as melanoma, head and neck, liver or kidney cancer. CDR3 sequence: CASSLGLAGGDEQYF. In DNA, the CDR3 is TGTGCCAGCAGCTTGGGCCTAGCGGGAGGGGACGAGCAGTACTTC.